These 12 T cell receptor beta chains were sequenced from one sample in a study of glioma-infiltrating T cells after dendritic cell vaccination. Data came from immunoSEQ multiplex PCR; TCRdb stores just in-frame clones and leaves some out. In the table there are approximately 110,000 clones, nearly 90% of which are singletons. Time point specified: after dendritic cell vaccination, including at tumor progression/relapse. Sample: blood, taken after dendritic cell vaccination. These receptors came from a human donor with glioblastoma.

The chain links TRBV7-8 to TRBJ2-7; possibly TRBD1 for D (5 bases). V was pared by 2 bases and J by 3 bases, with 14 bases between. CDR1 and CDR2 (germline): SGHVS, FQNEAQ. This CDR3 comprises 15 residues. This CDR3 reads CASSLTRALHYEQYF. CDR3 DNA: TGTGCCAGCAGCTTAACCAGGGCCCTACACTACGAGCAGTACTTC.

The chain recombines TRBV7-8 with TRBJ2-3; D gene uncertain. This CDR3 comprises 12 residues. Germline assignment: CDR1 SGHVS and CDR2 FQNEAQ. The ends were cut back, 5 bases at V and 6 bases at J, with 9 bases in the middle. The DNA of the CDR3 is TGTGCCAGCAGCCCCCCGAGTGATACGCAGTATTTT. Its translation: CASSPPSDTQYF.

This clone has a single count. The CDR3 sequence: CASSPHPQGNYGYTF. CDR3 DNA sequence: TGTGCCAGCAGCCCTCACCCCCAGGGGAACTATGGCTACACCTTC. V is TRBV9 and J is TRBJ1-2; D perhaps matches TRBD1 (6 bases). The CDR3 loop spans 15 amino acids. V gave up 4 bases and J gave up 2 bases, with 15 bases separating them. Germline CDR1 reads SGDLS; CDR2 reads YYNGEE.

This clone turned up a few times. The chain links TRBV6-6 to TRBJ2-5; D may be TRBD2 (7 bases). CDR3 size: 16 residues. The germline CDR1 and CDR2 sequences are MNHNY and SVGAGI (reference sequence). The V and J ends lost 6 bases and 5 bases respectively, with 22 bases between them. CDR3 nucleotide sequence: TGTGCCAGCAGAACACTTTATGGCGGGGGCCGGGAGACCCAGTACTTC. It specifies CASRTLYGGGRETQYF.

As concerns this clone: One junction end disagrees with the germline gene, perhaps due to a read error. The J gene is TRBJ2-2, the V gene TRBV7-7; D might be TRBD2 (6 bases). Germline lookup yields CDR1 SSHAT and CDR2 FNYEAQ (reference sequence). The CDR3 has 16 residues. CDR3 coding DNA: TGTGCTAGCAGCTTAGATGGGGGGATAGGCACCGGGGAGCTGTTTTTT. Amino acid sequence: CASSLDGGIGTGELFF.

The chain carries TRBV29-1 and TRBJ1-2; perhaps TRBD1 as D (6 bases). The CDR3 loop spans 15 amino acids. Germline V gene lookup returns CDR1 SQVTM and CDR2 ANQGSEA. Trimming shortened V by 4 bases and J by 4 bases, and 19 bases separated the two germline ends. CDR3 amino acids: CSVVVGTPSFYGYTF. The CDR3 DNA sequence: TGCAGCGTTGTGGTCGGGACACCATCCTTCTATGGCTACACCTTC.

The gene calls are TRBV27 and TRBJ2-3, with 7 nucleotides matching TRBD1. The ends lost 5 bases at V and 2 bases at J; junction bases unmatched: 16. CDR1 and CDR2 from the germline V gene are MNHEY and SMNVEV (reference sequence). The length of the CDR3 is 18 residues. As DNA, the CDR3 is TGTGCCAGCAGTCCCCCGGTACCTAACAGGGGTGTCACAGATACGCAGTATTTT. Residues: CASSPPVPNRGVTDTQYF.

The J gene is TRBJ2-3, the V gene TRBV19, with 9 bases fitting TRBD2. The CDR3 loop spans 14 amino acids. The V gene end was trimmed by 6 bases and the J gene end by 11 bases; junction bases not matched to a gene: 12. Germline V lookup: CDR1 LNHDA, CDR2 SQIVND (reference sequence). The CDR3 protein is CASRVSGSEFGQYF. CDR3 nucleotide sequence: TGTGCCAGTAGGGTTAGCGGGAGCGAATTTGGGCAGTATTTT.

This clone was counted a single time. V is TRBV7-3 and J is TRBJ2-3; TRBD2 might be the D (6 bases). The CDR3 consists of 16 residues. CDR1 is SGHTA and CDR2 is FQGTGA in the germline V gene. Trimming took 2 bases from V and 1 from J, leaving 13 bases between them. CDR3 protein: CASSLGTPGGTDTQYF. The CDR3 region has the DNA TGTGCCAGCAGCTTAGGGACTCCTGGGGGCACAGATACGCAGTATTTT.

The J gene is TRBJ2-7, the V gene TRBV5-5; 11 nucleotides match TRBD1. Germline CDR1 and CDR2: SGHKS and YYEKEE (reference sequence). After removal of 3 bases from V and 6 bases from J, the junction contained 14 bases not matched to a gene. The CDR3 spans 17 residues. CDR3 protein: CASSYQNPGQGDGEQYF. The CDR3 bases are TGTGCCAGCAGCTACCAAAACCCGGGACAGGGGGACGGCGAGCAGTACTTC.

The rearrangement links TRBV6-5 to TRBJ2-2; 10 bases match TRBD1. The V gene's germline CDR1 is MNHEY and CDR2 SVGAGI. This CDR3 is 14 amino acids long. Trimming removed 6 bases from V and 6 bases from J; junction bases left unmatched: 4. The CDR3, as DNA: TGTGCCAGCAGATTCGGACAGGGGGCCGGGGAGCTGTTTTTT. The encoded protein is CASRFGQGAGELFF.

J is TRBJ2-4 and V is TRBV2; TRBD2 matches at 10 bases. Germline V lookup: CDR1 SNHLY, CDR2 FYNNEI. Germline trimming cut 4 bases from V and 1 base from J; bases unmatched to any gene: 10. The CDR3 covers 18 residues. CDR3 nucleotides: TGTGCCAGCAGTGGGGGACTAGCGACCAGCGGGGCCAAAAACATTCAGTACTTC. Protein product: CASSGGLATSGAKNIQYF.